This passage covers 11 T cell receptor beta chains from one sample sequenced in a study of blood T cell repertoires in COVID-19. Libraries were prepared by immunoSEQ multiplex PCR; TCRdb keeps only in-frame clonotypes and omits some of them. The data contain some 130,000 clones, 65% to 90% of them singletons. Sequenced sample: PBMCs or T cells enriched from blood (not recorded which). Every receptor here comes from a woman aged 45-65 years who had recovered from COVID-19.

The table lists this clone with a few counts. The V and J genes are TRBV3-1 (or the pseudogene TRBV3-2) and TRBJ2-1, with 8 bases lining up with TRBD2. The CDR3 contains 16 residues. In germline, CDR1 is LGHDT, CDR2 YNNKEL (reference sequence). The V and J ends lost 1 base and 3 bases, in that order; junction bases with no gene match: 5. The CDR3, as DNA: TGTGCCAGCAGCCAAGGTGGGAGCGGGGGCTACAATGAGCAGTTCTTC. It specifies CASSQGGSGGYNEQFF.

This clone was observed once. This chain links TRBV7-9 with TRBJ2-7; 7 nucleotides align to TRBD1. The CDR3 length is 14 residues. Germline-derived CDR1 and CDR2 are SEHNR and FQNEAQ (reference sequence). V lost 5 bases and J lost 7; bases outside the gene matches: 11. CDR3 protein: CASSPLYRGLEQYF. CDR3 nucleotide sequence: TGTGCCAGCAGCCCCTTGTACAGGGGTTTGGAGCAGTACTTC. The whole variable domain, filled in from reference TRBV7-9 and TRBJ2-7, reads DTGVSQNPRHKITKRGQNVTFRCDPISEHNRLYWYRQTLGQGPEFLTYFQNEAQLEKSRLLSDRFSAERPKGSFSTLEIQRTEQGDSAMYLCASSPLYRGLEQYFGPGTRLTVT.

The chain carries TRBV20-1 and TRBJ1-1; the D is unclear. Germline V CDR1 and CDR2: DFQATT, SNEGSKA (reference sequence). The CDR3 runs 13 residues. V lost 3 bases to trimming and J lost 5 bases, with 13 bases between them. CDR3 coding DNA: TGCAGTGCTAGTTCATTCGGGGTAACTGAAGCTTTCTTT. Protein product: CSASSFGVTEAFF.

V is TRBV7-2 and J is TRBJ2-1; 7 bases map to TRBD1. J was trimmed by 8 bases and V by 4 bases; bases with no gene match: 5. CDR1 and CDR2 from the germline V gene are SGHTA and FQGNSA. The CDR3 covers 13 residues. In DNA, the CDR3 is TGTGCCAGCAGCTCTGAAGGGGGCTATGAGCAGTTCTTC. This gives the protein CASSSEGGYEQFF. The full variable domain, rest sourced from reference TRBV7-2 and TRBJ2-1, is GAGVSQSPSNKVTEKGKDVELRCDPISGHTALYWYRQSLGQGLEFLIYFQGNSAPDKSGLPSDRFSAERTGGSVSTLTIQRTQQEDSAVYLCASSSEGGYEQFFGPGTRLTVL.

The V gene is TRBV10-1, the J gene TRBJ2-2; perhaps TRBD2 as D (5 bases). V gave up 2 bases and J gave up 5 bases, with 9 bases separating them. From germline, CDR1 is WNHNN and CDR2 SYGVQD (reference sequence). This CDR3 is built from 14 residues. CDR3 loop: CASSERGSTGELFF. CDR3 sequence (DNA): TGCGCCAGCAGTGAGCGGGGTTCGACCGGGGAGCTGTTTTTT.

The V and J genes are TRBV10-3 and TRBJ2-3; possibly TRBD1 for D (5 bases). Germline CDR1 reads ENHRY; CDR2 reads SYGVKD. The CDR3 length is 15 residues. V was cut by 6 bases and J by 1 base, with 14 bases left in between. The CDR3 region is CAIRTQVKGTDTQYF. The CDR3 coding sequence is TGTGCCATCAGGACACAGGTGAAGGGCACAGATACGCAGTATTTT.

The V call is TRBV9, the J call TRBJ2-5; the match to TRBD2 covers 11 bases. Trimming at V came to 4 bases and at J to 5 bases, leaving 4 bases not matched to a gene. Germline values: CDR1 SGDLS, CDR2 YYNGEE. CDR3 length equals 14 residues. The DNA for the CDR3 is TGTGCCAGCAGCCCGGGACTAGCGGAGGAGACCCAGTACTTC. Residues: CASSPGLAEETQYF.

This clone turned up a few times. The chain has TRBV5-1 and TRBJ1-1; 8 nucleotides align to TRBD1. The V gene's germline CDR1 is SGHRS and CDR2 YFSETQ. The length of the CDR3 is 14 residues. The V gene end was trimmed by 4 bases and the J gene end by 5 bases; junction bases not matched to a gene: 7. The CDR3 DNA sequence: TGCGCCAGCAGCCCAGGACAGGGAGGGACTGAAGCTTTCTTT. Translated, it gives CASSPGQGGTEAFF.

Remarks on this clone: A read error may account for a junction end that differs from germline. This chain links TRBV4-3 with TRBJ1-1; 7 bases line up with TRBD1. Germline V gene data show CDR1 as LGHNA and CDR2 as YSLEER. This CDR3 is 17 amino acids long. CDR3 region: CASGQAPLQGRNTEAFF. The CDR3 DNA is TGCGCCAGCGGCCAAGCCCCTCTACAGGGGCGGAACACTGAAGCTTTCTTT.

The J gene is TRBJ1-3, the V gene TRBV11-2; TRBD1 agrees at 7 bases. The CDR3 loop spans 16 amino acids. The V gene's germline CDR1 is SGHAT and CDR2 FQNNGV. V gave up 1 base and J gave up 2 bases; unmatched junction bases: 5. The DNA of the CDR3 is TGTGCCAGCAGCTTAGGACAGGGTGCCACTGGAAACACCATATATTTT. Amino acid sequence: CASSLGQGATGNTIYF.

This clone was picked up a small number of times. Other nucleotide sequences in the sample specify the same CDR3. This chain joins TRBV10-2 and TRBJ1-2; D is undetermined. The CDR3 has 13 amino acids. Germline V gene lookup returns CDR1 WSHSY and CDR2 SAAADI. Trimming stripped 0 bases from V and 1 base from J, with 3 bases between. The CDR3 DNA reads as TGCGCCAGCAGTGAGTCCGGTAACTATGGCTACACCTTC. Protein: CASSESGNYGYTF.